Listed here is a single TCR beta chain. There is no known antigen for this receptor. Per-nucleotide qualities are absent, and no much larger clonotype sits a single base away. Each collaborating institution followed its own protocols to collect whole blood in K2EDTA tubes. For TCRbeta analysis, collaborator samples were shipped as frozen whole blood, as isolated PBMCs, or as DNA extracted from either sample type. The sample is drawn from a study of blood T cell repertoires in COVID-19 (dated by TCRdb to between 2020 and 2021). In terms of the full investigation: Collaborator samples came from the United States, Italy and Spain and covered acute and convalescent phases of COVID-19. A de-identified subject ID, COVID-19 status, age in years and sex were almost always included in the sample metadata. Samples came from the ongoing ImmuneRACE study (first 160 participants) plus 1,254 subjects from 6 global collaborators. The repertoires were released in a freely available public database intended as a resource for research on the immune response to SARS-CoV-2. Where available, HLA class I and class II types were taken from metadata supplied by the sample provider and were not determined by assay-based typing. The material from the prospective study consisted of cDNA or gDNA derived from T cells, B-cell-depleted T cells, or PBMCs. Deeply sampled blood TCRbeta repertoires from subjects exposed to, actively infected with, or recovered from COVID-19 were included in the dataset.

Beyond this particular receptor, the publication reports: Clinical and demographic metadata were provided uncurated, with the amount varying by source and participant.

The germline V gene gives CDR1 as SGHRS and CDR2 as YFSETQ. The CDR3 has 15 amino acids, counting the end cysteine and phenylalanine. The kept DNA is CDR3 alone, 45 bases in frame from the first base. The germline V end is reduced by 3 bases and the J end by 5 bases; junction bases left unmatched: 5. TCRbeta CDR3 regions were amplified from genomic DNA using the immunoSEQ Assay, a bias-controlled multiplex PCR. Per the authors' processing: The number of nucleated cells in each sample was estimated by amplification of reference gene primers within the assay. Sequence reads were collapsed and filtered to measure the absolute abundance of every unique TCRbeta CDR3 rearrangement. Productive Simpson clonality was computed per sample as the square root of Simpson's diversity index over productive rearrangements. The table was pulled from immuneACCESS by TCRdb, which kept in-frame rearrangements only. Such tables lose some clones; where checked, under half of the loss comes from unresolved V genes, and the rest has no known cause. From that table come the V and J calls and clone size; the DNA was used to work out D and trimming. In this sample the table shows about 300,000 clones, about 82% of which occur a single time. The ten largest account for 1.5% to 2% of the sample.

Recombination joined TRBV5-1 with TRBJ2-3, with 11 bases in between that match TRBD2. The sequenced material came from peripheral blood. The clonotype comes from a woman aged 50 to 60 with acute or convalescent COVID-19. The CDR3 in this case is CASSSTSGSGDTQYF. The sequence in DNA is TGCGCCAGCAGCTCAACTAGCGGGAGTGGAGATACGCAGTATTTT. With all but the CDR3 taken from the reference TRBV5-1 and TRBJ2-3 genes, the full variable domain is: KAGVTQTPRYLIKTRGQQVTLSCSPISGHRSVSWYQQTPGQGLQFLFEYFSETQRNKGNFPGRFSGRQFSNSRSEMNVSTLELGDSALYLCASSSTSGSGDTQYFGPGTRLTVL.